This TCR beta chain was retrieved from a study of beta chain features in type 1 diabetes (dated by TCRdb to 2017 to 2018). Notes on the research overall: No differences in mean age, gender distribution, total cell number or subset yield were found between patients and healthy donors. In the study, recently diagnosed type 1 diabetes patients and matched healthy donors were compared on the TCRB repertoires of their sorted circulating CD4+ T cell subsets. A total of roughly 100 million sorted cells were examined across all samples, and the number of cells per subset was strongly correlated with RNA yield. Regulatory and stem cell-like memory subsets were isolated from only 8 patients and roughly eight healthy donors, whereas naive and central memory subsets came from all 30 or so donors. Broad study findings and their caveats: PCR might favor shorter templates, but patient and control samples were amplified and corrected together, so any skew would affect both groups equally. Because cDNA rather than genomic DNA was sequenced, highly expressing activated cells could have been over-represented, although no difference in activation and CD3 levels was found between groups. Because the HLA sub-analyses included only small numbers of individuals, any influence of HLA type on TCRB rearrangement was left unresolved. The naive, central memory and regulatory TCRB repertoires appeared to resemble one another more closely among patients than among healthy donors. Patients with type 1 diabetes made fewer insertions and deleted more nucleotides at VDJ recombination sites, implying thymic rearrangement abnormalities. Type 1 diabetes patients showed a moderate but significant shortening of TCRB CDR3 length in all four CD4+ subsets.

From each donor, a single peripheral blood sample of 95 to 150 mL on average was drawn into heparinised tubes. Using a panel that included CD45RO, CCR7, CD25, CD127, CD95 and CD27, naive, central memory, regulatory and stem cell-like memory CD4+ T cells were sorted on a BD FACSAria II. Every sorted population had a purity above 98%. PBMCs were separated immediately by Lymphoprep density gradient centrifugation and were stained directly, without being cultured. To minimize batch effects, samples were stained and sorted in pairs, one healthy donor with one patient per experiment. Trimming costs V 3 bases and J 6 bases, and their ends lie 8 bases apart. Taken from cysteine to phenylalanine, the CDR3 has 12 residues. The kept DNA is CDR3 alone, 36 bases in frame from the first base. CDR1 and CDR2, looked up from the germline V gene, are ENHRY and SYGVKD. In its sample, this clone was seen a few times. Its binding antigen is unknown. No qualities accompany the bases; no much larger clone lies one base away.

The entire amount of isolated RNA was reverse transcribed using the High Capacity cDNA Reverse Transcription Kit, so the sequenced TCRB transcripts were expressed ones. Deep immunoSEQ sequencing was performed on naive, central memory and regulatory T cell samples, with an average of roughly 3.5 million total reads per sample. After sorted cells were lysed in RLT buffer, RNA was extracted with DNase-treated RNeasy Micro or Mini kits, with the choice depending on cell number. Each cell subset was processed on its own to prevent cross-contamination, while patient and healthy donor samples were processed together. TCRB sequences were amplified from cDNA with the immunoSEQ multiplex PCR, producing 87-bp fragments spanning the CDR3 region. Amplicons were sequenced on the Illumina HiSeq platform. The paper's processing steps were these. Synthetic template baselines were used to correct PCR bias computationally, reads within Hamming distance 2 were collapsed together, and singletons that could not be merged were discarded. Reads were aligned against IMGT so that V, D and J genes, CDR3 length and insertions or deletions at six rearrangement sites could be assigned. Clonotype counts were normalized to sorted cell number within each subset before computing true diversity and Gini coefficients with the tcR R package. The overlap coefficient, calculated on TCRB nucleotide sequences, was used to measure repertoire sharing. Out-of-frame TCRB sequences from naive cells were analyzed as a proxy for the pre-selection repertoire. Sourced from immuneACCESS, this table was stored by TCRdb with only in-frame sequences that have V and J called. A share of the clones is absent; for the studies checked, an unresolved V gene accounts for under half, and the remainder has no known explanation. For V, J and clone size, that table is used; D and trimming come from the DNA. The sample records 810,000 or so clones, 15% to 20% of which are singletons. In total, the top ten clones hold 0.023% of the sample.

Sequenced material: naive CD4+ T cells from blood. According to the study, the label for this sample's cell subset or site signals: true naive CD4+ T cells. The TCR was taken from a woman between 18 and 29 years old in good health. Rearrangement joined TRBV10-3 to TRBJ1-1; D gene: possibly TRBD1, on 5 matching bases. The CDR3 region: CAISEGAAEAFF. The nucleotide sequence is TGTGCCATCAGTGAAGGGGCAGCTGAAGCTTTCTTT.